One and the same sample provided the 29 T cell receptor beta chains below, sequenced in a study of blood T cell repertoires in COVID-19. Using immunoSEQ multiplex PCR, the repertoire was profiled, and TCRdb retains in-frame clones only, with some absent. The data contain more than 40,000 clones, just over 85% of them singletons. The material sequenced was peripheral blood. All receptors derive from an elderly woman with acute or convalescent COVID-19.

CDR3 nucleotide sequence: TGTGCCAGCAGCTTGGTAGCGGGCCTCCCCAGGACCCAGTACTTC. It codes for CASSLVAGLPRTQYF. The rearrangement links TRBV5-6 to TRBJ2-5, with 7 bases lining up with TRBD2. Germline trimming cut 0 bases from V and 7 bases from J; bases unmatched to any gene: 9. This CDR3 has 15 residues. CDR1 and CDR2 from the germline V gene are SGHDT and YYEEEE.

The chain carries TRBV2 and TRBJ1-6; possible D gene TRBD1, 6 bases. The CDR3 is 15 amino acids. Germline V gives CDR1 SNHLY, CDR2 FYNNEI. The germline V and J ends were trimmed by 0 bases and 10 bases, with 13 bases remaining between them. The CDR3 bases are TGTGCCAGCAGTGAAGCGAGGGCAGGGGAATCACCCCTCCACTTT. Residues: CASSEARAGESPLHF.

The chain recombines TRBV30 with TRBJ1-5; D may be TRBD1 (6 bases). V was shortened by 5 bases and J by 0 bases, with 17 bases between the two germline ends. The CDR3 has 16 amino acids. Looked up from germline, CDR1 is GTSNPN and CDR2 is SVGIG (reference sequence). The CDR3 sequence is CAWLYRVPYSNQPQHF. CDR3 sequence (DNA): TGTGCCTGGCTTTACAGGGTCCCTTATAGCAATCAGCCCCAGCATTTT.

This chain connects TRBV11-2 to TRBJ1-3; D unresolved. V was shortened by 0 bases and J by 2 bases, with 8 bases between the two germline ends. The CDR3 spans 15 residues. Germline CDR1 is SGHAT and CDR2 is FQNNGV. The CDR3 sequence is CASSLEGSPGNTIYF. The CDR3 bases are TGTGCCAGCAGCTTAGAGGGCTCTCCTGGAAACACCATATATTTT.

The V and J genes are TRBV19 and TRBJ2-7; D is perhaps TRBD1 (6 bases). The ends were cut back, 6 bases at V and 3 bases at J, with 12 bases in the middle. Germline CDR1 LNHDA, CDR2 SQIVND (reference sequence). This CDR3 is built from 13 residues. This CDR3 reads CASRPAQGYEQYF. The CDR3 coding sequence is TGTGCCAGTAGGCCGGCACAGGGCTACGAGCAGTACTTC.

V usage is TRBV19 and J usage is TRBJ1-5; D perhaps matches TRBD1 (5 bases). CDR3 length: 14 amino acids. Germline V gene data show CDR1 as LNHDA and CDR2 as SQIVND (reference sequence). V lost 1 base to trimming and J lost 9 bases, with 13 bases between them. CDR3 region: CASSIGDLGSPQHF. In DNA, the CDR3 is TGTGCCAGTAGTATAGGGGACTTAGGTTCGCCCCAGCATTTT.

This chain connects TRBV29-1 to TRBJ1-1; D is perhaps TRBD1 (5 bases). This CDR3 spans 13 amino acids. Germline CDR1 is SQVTM and CDR2 is ANQGSEA. V was clipped by 6 bases and J by 5 bases, with 16 bases between them. CDR3 residues: CSVEGLRGTEAFF. CDR3 DNA: TGCAGCGTCGAGGGACTCCGGGGGACTGAAGCTTTCTTT.

A single count supports this clone. This chain connects TRBV12-3 or TRBV12-4 to TRBJ1-1; 7 nucleotides agree with TRBD1. Germline trimming cut 5 bases from V and 5 bases from J; bases unmatched to any gene: 5. The CDR3 runs to 13 residues. Here the CDR3 reads CASSLTGVTEAFF. The CDR3 DNA is TGTGCCAGCAGTCTTACAGGGGTTACTGAAGCTTTCTTT.

V is TRBV6-4 and J is TRBJ1-4; D is unclear. The CDR3 runs 14 residues. Germline loops: CDR1 MRHNA, CDR2 SNTAGT. V was cut by 11 bases and J by 5 bases, with 18 bases left in between. Written as DNA, the CDR3 is TGTGCCTCCCACTGCAGACACCTAAATGAAAAACTGTTTTTT. It encodes CASHCRHLNEKLFF.

This CDR3 is CASSPGGHGHKDTQYF. CDR3 nucleotide sequence: TGTGCCAGCAGCCCGGGGGGGCACGGGCATAAAGATACGCAGTATTTT. The chain combines TRBV5-4 with TRBJ2-3, with 8 nucleotides matching TRBD2. J was trimmed by 5 bases and V by 4 bases; bases with no gene match: 12. The CDR3 consists of 16 residues. The germline CDR1 and CDR2 sequences are SGHNT and YYREEE (reference sequence). The whole variable domain, filled in from reference TRBV5-4 and TRBJ2-3, reads ETGVTQSPTHLIKTRGQQVTLRCSSQSGHNTVSWYQQALGQGPQFIFQYYREEENGRGNFPPRFSGLQFPNYSSELNVNALELDDSALYLCASSPGGHGHKDTQYFGPGTRLTVL.

The CDR3 DNA reads as TGTGCCACACGGGCTAGCGGGGGGGCCGGGACCCAGTACTTC. It encodes CATRASGGAGTQYF. The chain joins TRBV11-2 to TRBJ2-5, with 12 bases aligning to TRBD2. Germline V gene sequence: CDR1 SGHAT, CDR2 FQNNGV. V was pared by 10 bases and J by 7 bases, with 10 bases of the junction left unmatched. There are 14 residues in the CDR3.

The chain uses TRBV5-1 and TRBJ1-5; a possible D gene is TRBD1 (5 bases). Per germline, CDR1 SGHRS and CDR2 YFSETQ. The CDR3 is made up of 14 amino acids. Trimming pared 0 bases from V and 6 bases from J, leaving 10 bases between. CDR3 nucleotide sequence: TGCGCCAGCAGCTTGGCCGGGGGGACTCAGCCCCAGCATTTT. Its translation: CASSLAGGTQPQHF.

The rearrangement uses TRBV24-1 and TRBJ1-6; 12 nucleotides line up with TRBD1. The CDR3 is 18 amino acids. Trimming took 4 bases from V and 4 from J; bases not matched to a gene: 7. Germline lookup yields CDR1 KGHDR and CDR2 SFDVKD. The chain's CDR3 is CATSEARDRGLYNSPLHF. The CDR3 DNA follows: TGTGCCACCAGTGAAGCCCGGGACAGGGGGCTATATAATTCACCCCTCCACTTT.

The chain links TRBV3-1 (or the pseudogene TRBV3-2) to TRBJ1-5; TRBD1 aligns across 9 bases. Germline loops: CDR1 LGHDT, CDR2 YNNKEL (reference sequence). The length of the CDR3 is 13 residues. Unmatched junction bases numbered 2, after V lost 5 bases and J lost 6 bases. The CDR3 DNA follows: TGTGCCAGCAGCTCGACAGGGGGTCAGCCCCAGCATTTT. Protein product: CASSSTGGQPQHF.

This sequence joins TRBV6-4 and TRBJ1-3; D gene ambiguous. V was clipped by 0 bases and J by 4 bases, with 13 bases between them. This CDR3 is 16 amino acids long. Germline V gene data show CDR1 as MRHNA and CDR2 as SNTAGT. This CDR3 is CASSDSLGPTGNTIYF. In DNA form, the CDR3 reads TGTGCCAGCAGTGACTCACTAGGGCCGACGGGAAACACCATATATTTT.

The rearrangement uses TRBV19 and TRBJ1-5; TRBD1 might be the D (5 bases). The CDR3 totals 14 residues. Trimming left V 1 base short and J 7 bases short, with 11 bases between. Germline assignment: CDR1 LNHDA and CDR2 SQIVND (reference sequence). The CDR3 bases are TGTGCCAGTAGTATAGCCCCAGGGAACCAGCCCCAGCATTTT. Amino acid sequence: CASSIAPGNQPQHF.

V usage is TRBV4-1 and J usage is TRBJ2-7; 8 bases map to TRBD2. Trimming cost V 1 base and J 3 bases; bases outside gene matches: 5. Germline CDR1 is MGHRA and CDR2 is YSYEKL. The CDR3 totals 15 residues. CDR3 bases: TGCGCCAGCAGCCAAGGGACTAGCAGGATCTACGAGCAGTACTTC. Residues: CASSQGTSRIYEQYF.

The chain is built from TRBV6-6 and TRBJ2-4, with a possible D match to TRBD2 (6 bases). The CDR3 has 14 amino acids. V lost 8 bases to trimming and J lost 4 bases, with 15 bases between them. Germline CDR1 and CDR2: MNHNY and SVGAGI (reference sequence). In nucleotides, the CDR3 is TGTGCCAGCGCCTCACAGCGGGCTAAAAACATTCAGTACTTC. Amino acids: CASASQRAKNIQYF.

The rearrangement uses TRBV15 and TRBJ1-2; TRBD1 matches 9 bases. The CDR3 has 16 amino acids. CDR1 and CDR2 from the germline V gene are LNHNV and YYDKDF (reference sequence). Unmatched junction bases numbered 13, after V lost 5 bases and J lost 6 bases. The CDR3: CATSLGQGAGKDGYTF. The CDR3 DNA reads TGTGCCACCAGCCTGGGACAGGGAGCCGGGAAGGATGGCTACACCTTC. Full variable domain (outside the CDR3, taken from reference TRBV15 and TRBJ1-2): DAMVIQNPRYQVTQFGKPVTLSCSQTLNHNVMYWYQQKSSQAPKLLFHYYDKDFNNEADTPDNFQSRRPNTSFCFLDIRSPGLGDTAMYLCATSLGQGAGKDGYTFGSGTRLTVV.

The chain recombines TRBV3-1 (or the pseudogene TRBV3-2) with TRBJ1-1; 9 bases map to TRBD1. V shed 3 bases, J shed 6 bases, and the junction held 8 bases outside the gene matches. CDR3 length: 15 amino acids. CDR1 and CDR2 (germline): LGHDT, YNNKEL (reference sequence). CDR3 bases: TGTGCCAGCAGCCACCATACAGGGGGCGCAGCTGAAGCTTTCTTT. Amino acid sequence: CASSHHTGGAAEAFF.

V is TRBV18 and J is TRBJ1-1; D is unresolved. Deletions cut 3 bases from V and 2 bases from J, with 10 bases between. The CDR3 contains 14 residues. In germline, CDR1 is KGHSH, CDR2 LQKENI. The CDR3 nucleotides are TGTGCCAGCTCACCCTCGACGGGTAACACTGAAGCTTTCTTT. Protein sequence: CASSPSTGNTEAFF.

The chain has TRBV5-1 and TRBJ2-7, with D perhaps matching TRBD2 (6 bases). Looked up from germline, CDR1 is SGHRS and CDR2 is YFSETQ. With 1 base removed from V and 5 bases from J, the gap between germline ends came to 13 bases. The CDR3 is made up of 14 amino acids. CDR3 in DNA: TGCGCCAGCAGCTTGCGCGGAGGGAGCGACGAGCAGTACTTC. It translates to CASSLRGGSDEQYF.

This CDR3 reads CASSLGRGTDTQYF. The CDR3 nucleotides read TGCGCCAGCAGCTTGGGCAGGGGAACAGATACGCAGTATTTT. V gene TRBV5-1 combines with J gene TRBJ2-3; tentatively, D is TRBD1 (6 bases). The CDR3 extends over 14 amino acids. Germline-derived CDR1 and CDR2 are SGHRS and YFSETQ. With 0 bases removed from V and 3 bases from J, the gap between germline ends came to 8 bases.

The chain joins TRBV19 to TRBJ1-2, with TRBD1 as a possible D gene (6 bases). Germline V gene data show CDR1 as LNHDA and CDR2 as SQIVND (reference sequence). This CDR3 has 12 amino acids. V dropped 6 bases and J dropped 5 bases, with 10 bases sitting between them. The CDR3 loop reads CASRIQGYGYTF. In DNA, the CDR3 is TGTGCCAGTAGGATACAGGGATATGGCTACACCTTC.

The J gene is TRBJ2-1, the V gene TRBV7-2; possibly TRBD2 for D (7 bases). The germline V gene has CDR1 SGHTA and CDR2 FQGNSA. The CDR3 spans 15 residues. V lost 5 bases and J 7 bases, leaving 18 bases between the germline ends. Here the CDR3 reads CASSPWGGQGNEQFF. For the CDR3, the DNA is TGTGCCAGCAGCCCCTGGGGGGGCCAGGGGAATGAGCAGTTCTTC.

V and J are TRBV6-5 and TRBJ1-2; 8 bases fit TRBD1. Per the germline V gene, CDR1 is MNHEY and CDR2 is SVGAGI. The CDR3 has 15 residues. V was pared by 4 bases and J by 4 bases, with 8 bases of the junction left unmatched. The CDR3 sequence: CASSSRTGRGYGYTF. Here the CDR3 DNA reads TGTGCCAGCAGTTCAAGGACAGGGAGAGGCTATGGCTACACCTTC.

This sequence joins TRBV7-2 and TRBJ1-1, with D possibly being TRBD1 (5 bases). The V gene lost 1 base and the J gene lost 1 base, with 16 bases spanning the gap. This CDR3 contains 17 residues. The V gene's germline CDR1 is SGHTA and CDR2 FQGNSA. Here the CDR3 DNA reads TGTGCCAGCAGCTTAGTGGGGGGAGGGACTAGGAACACTGAAGCTTTCTTT. Translating it yields CASSLVGGGTRNTEAFF.

The chain couples TRBV4-2 to TRBJ1-1, with D maybe TRBD1 (5 bases). Between the trimmed V and J ends, which lost 1 base and 4 bases, there was a span of 13 bases. The CDR3 loop spans 15 amino acids. Germline V CDR1 and CDR2: LGHNA, YNFKEQ. This chain's CDR3 is CASSQGRGFGTEAFF. As DNA, the CDR3 is TGTGCCAGCAGCCAAGGAAGGGGATTTGGCACTGAAGCTTTCTTT.

The table lists this clone with many counts. The chain is built from TRBV11-2 and TRBJ1-2; TRBD1 might be the D (6 bases). Per germline, CDR1 SGHAT and CDR2 FQNNGV. There are 12 residues in the CDR3. V lost 5 bases and J 2 bases, leaving 6 bases between the germline ends. The CDR3 sequence is CASSQGNYGYTF. CDR3 nucleotides: TGTGCCAGCAGCCAGGGGAACTATGGCTACACCTTC.